In its sample, the clone carrying this T cell receptor beta chain was seen a few times. The sample belongs to a study of spatial heterogeneity in lung cancer. The time point here: sample taken at primary tumor resection. Unsorted whole RNA of tumor, nontumor lung or frozen PBMC was sequenced. Germline V gene sequence: CDR1 MNHEY, CDR2 SVGAGI. V lost 2 bases, J lost 4 bases, and 4 bases stayed unmatched. CDR3 length equals 14 residues. From the 5' RACE reads, TCRdb called clonotypes with MiXCR, one entry per CDR3 protein. The sample lists roughly 40,000 distinct CDR3 sequences, 6.5% to 7% occurring once.

The chain uses TRBV6-5 and TRBJ2-5; 7 positions agree with TRBD1. This receptor was identified in a female donor with early-stage non-small cell lung cancer. The sequencing used PBMCs, collected at surgery. CDR3 in amino acids: CASSYLDRAETQYF. The CDR3 nucleotides read TGTGCCAGCAGTTACCTTGACAGGGCAGAGACCCAGTACTTC.